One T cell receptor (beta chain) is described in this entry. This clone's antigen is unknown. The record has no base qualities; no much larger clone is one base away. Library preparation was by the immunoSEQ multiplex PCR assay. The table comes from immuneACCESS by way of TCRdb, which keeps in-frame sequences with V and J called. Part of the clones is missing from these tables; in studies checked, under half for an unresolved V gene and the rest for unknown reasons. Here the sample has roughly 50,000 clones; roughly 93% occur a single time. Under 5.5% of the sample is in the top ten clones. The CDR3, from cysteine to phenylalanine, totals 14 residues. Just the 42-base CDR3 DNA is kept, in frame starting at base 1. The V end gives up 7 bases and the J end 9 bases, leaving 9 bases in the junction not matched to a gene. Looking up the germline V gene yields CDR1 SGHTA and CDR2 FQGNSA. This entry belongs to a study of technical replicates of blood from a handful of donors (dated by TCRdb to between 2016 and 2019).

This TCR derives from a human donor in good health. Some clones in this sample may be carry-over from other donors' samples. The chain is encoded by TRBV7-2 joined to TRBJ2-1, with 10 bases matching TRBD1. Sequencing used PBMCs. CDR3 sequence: CASNLGQGKGEQFF. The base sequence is TGTGCCAGCAACTTGGGACAGGGGAAGGGTGAGCAGTTCTTC.